The rows below give T cell receptor beta chains drawn from one sample of a study of beta chain features in type 1 diabetes. Profiled with immunoSEQ multiplex PCR; TCRdb holds only in-frame clones, not every one. The sample yields some 140,000 clones, 7% to 10% seen once. The sequencing input was central memory CD4+ T cells from blood. Every receptor here comes from a man in his late teens or twenties in good health. CDR3s include the opening cysteine and the closing phenylalanine or tryptophan. The order of the fields is CDR3 protein, CDR3 DNA, D gene, clone size, V gene, J gene. The D gene is left open where the match is weak. Where a row states a size, it is once, few, many or the class of an expanded clone; other rows omit it.

CASSQIRDSDEKLFF	TGCGCCAGCAGCCAAATCCGGGACAGTGATGAAAAACTGTTTTTT	TRBD1	few	TRBV4-3	TRBJ1-4
CASSPRGWGMGTEAFF	TGTGCCAGCAGCCCGCGGGGGTGGGGCATGGGCACTGAAGCTTTCTTT	-	-	TRBV5-8	TRBJ1-1
CASRDSGTGGYGYTF	TGTGCCAGCAGAGACTCCGGGACAGGGGGCTATGGCTACACCTTC	TRBD1	few	TRBV28	TRBJ1-2
CASRRGQPDTGELFF	TGTGCCAGCAGAAGGGGACAACCCGACACCGGGGAGCTGTTTTTT	-	few	TRBV6-5	TRBJ2-2
CASSLAGGEDTQYF	TGTGCCAGCAGCTTAGCGGGGGGGGAAGATACGCAGTATTTT	TRBD2	few	TRBV9	TRBJ2-3
CASSPGGTSGGEQYF	TGTGCCAGTAGTCCAGGGGGGACTAGCGGGGGCGAGCAGTACTTC	TRBD2	-	TRBV19	TRBJ2-7
CASGGQGVDEQFF	TGTGCCAGCGGGGGACAGGGGGTGGATGAGCAGTTCTTC	TRBD1	-	TRBV2	TRBJ2-1
CASSPGGNTEAFF	TGTGCCAGCAGCCCCGGAGGCAACACTGAAGCTTTCTTT	-	-	TRBV7-2	TRBJ1-1
CASSLRQGGEDTQYF	TGCGCCAGCAGCTTGAGGCAGGGAGGGGAAGATACGCAGTATTTT	TRBD2	few	TRBV5-1	TRBJ2-3
CASDYRGRETQYF	TGCGCCAGCGATTACAGGGGGCGAGAGACCCAGTACTTC	TRBD1	-	TRBV4-1	TRBJ2-5
CASSLGPSPETQYF	TGTGCCAGCAGCTTAGGTCCTAGCCCAGAGACCCAGTACTTC	-	few	TRBV7-2	TRBJ2-5
CASSTRHTNLYTDTQYF	TGTGCCAGCAGCACCCGACACACCAACCTTTACACAGATACACAGTATTTT	-	-	TRBV5-6	TRBJ2-3
CASSLRGGADTQYF	TGTGCCAGCAGCTTACGGGGGGGGGCCGATACGCAGTATTTT	TRBD2	-	TRBV13	TRBJ2-3
CASWGQGLFFSNSPLHF	TGTGCCAGCTGGGGACAGGGCCTTTTCTTCTCTAATTCACCCCTCCACTTT	TRBD1	few	TRBV28	TRBJ1-6
CASNDRGNSPLHF	TGTGCCAGCAACGACAGGGGGAATTCACCCCTCCACTTT	-	few	TRBV21-1	TRBJ1-6